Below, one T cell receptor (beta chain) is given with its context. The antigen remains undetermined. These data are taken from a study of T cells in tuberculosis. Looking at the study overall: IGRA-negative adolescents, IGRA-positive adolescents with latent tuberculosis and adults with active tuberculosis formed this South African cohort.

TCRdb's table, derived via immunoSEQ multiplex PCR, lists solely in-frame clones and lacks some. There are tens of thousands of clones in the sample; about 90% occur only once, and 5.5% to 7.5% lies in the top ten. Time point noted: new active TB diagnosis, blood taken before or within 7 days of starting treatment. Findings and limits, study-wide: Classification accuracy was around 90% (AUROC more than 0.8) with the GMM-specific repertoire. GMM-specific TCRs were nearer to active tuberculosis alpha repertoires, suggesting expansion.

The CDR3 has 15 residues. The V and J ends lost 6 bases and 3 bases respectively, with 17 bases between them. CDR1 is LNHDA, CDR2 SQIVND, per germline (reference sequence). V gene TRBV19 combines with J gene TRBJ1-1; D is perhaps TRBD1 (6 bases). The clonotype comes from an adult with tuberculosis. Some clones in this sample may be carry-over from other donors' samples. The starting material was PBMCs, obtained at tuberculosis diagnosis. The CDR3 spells CASRPPQGGYTEAFF. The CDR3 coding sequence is TGTGCCAGTAGGCCTCCCCAAGGGGGATACACTGAAGCTTTCTTT.